A selection of T cell receptor beta chains follows, all from one sample in a study of blood T cell repertoires in COVID-19. The assay was immunoSEQ multiplex PCR, and TCRdb's table has in-frame clones only and misses some. This sample has about 190,000 clones; 82% occur once, and the top ten carry approximately 8%. Sequenced input: peripheral blood. Receptors originate from a woman in her sixties or seventies with COVID-19, enrolled during active disease. The CDR3 runs from the conserved cysteine through the conserved F or W. A D gene is named only where the DNA matches it firmly. Clone size, where shown, is once, few, many, or a class for clones that have expanded.

size: .; J: TRBJ1-1; D: TRBD1; V: TRBV12-3/TRBV12-4; CDR3: CASRNNRGTEAFF; DNA: TGTGCCAGCAGAAATAACAGGGGCACTGAAGCTTTCTTT
size: .; J: TRBJ1-1; D: .; V: TRBV21-1; CDR3: CASTQNYEAFF; DNA: TGTGCCAGCACCCAGAATTATGAAGCTTTCTTT
size: once; J: TRBJ1-5; D: .; V: TRBV6-5; CDR3: CATHPPGAGQPQHF; DNA: TGTGCCACCCACCCCCCGGGAGCAGGTCAGCCCCAGCATTTT
size: .; J: TRBJ1-2; D: TRBD1; V: TRBV29-1; CDR3: CSVDVTGGSYGYTF; DNA: TGCAGCGTTGACGTAACAGGGGGCTCCTATGGCTACACCTTC
size: .; J: TRBJ2-3; D: TRBD2; V: TRBV27; CDR3: CASSSLRTRAGGFGTDTQYF; DNA: TGTGCCAGCAGTTCCCTACGCACTCGTGCGGGGGGTTTCGGCACAGATACGCAGTATTTT
size: .; J: TRBJ2-1; D: TRBD2; V: TRBV6-5; CDR3: CASSYSYGRAGNEQFF; DNA: TGTGCCAGCAGTTACTCTTACGGGAGGGCCGGCAATGAGCAGTTCTTC
size: once; J: TRBJ2-3; D: TRBD2; V: TRBV29-1; CDR3: CSVPLAGGDTQYF; DNA: TGCAGCGTTCCCTTAGCGGGGGGCGATACGCAGTATTTT
size: .; J: TRBJ2-3; D: .; V: TRBV7-3; CDR3: CASSLRGGEDTQYF; DNA: TGTGCCAGCAGCTTAAGGGGGGGCGAGGATACGCAGTATTTT
size: .; J: TRBJ1-5; D: .; V: TRBV7-8; CDR3: CASSPEFRGSGNQPQHF; DNA: TGTGCCAGCAGCCCCGAATTCAGGGGATCGGGCAATCAGCCCCAGCATTTT
size: many; J: TRBJ2-5; D: .; V: TRBV5-4; CDR3: CASSSLPRETQYF; DNA: TGTGCCAGCAGCTCTCTACCGCGGGAGACCCAGTACTTC
size: .; J: TRBJ1-1; D: .; V: TRBV28; CDR3: CASTAGVANTEAFF; DNA: TGTGCCAGCACCGCAGGGGTAGCTAACACTGAAGCTTTCTTT
size: .; J: TRBJ2-3; D: .; V: TRBV4-1; CDR3: CASTKQGGESDTQYF; DNA: TGCGCCAGCACCAAACAGGGAGGGGAATCAGATACGCAGTATTTT
size: .; J: TRBJ2-5; D: TRBD1; V: TRBV5-1; CDR3: CASSLAQGQAQYF; DNA: TGCGCCAGCAGCTTGGCGCAGGGACAGGCCCAGTACTTC
size: .; J: TRBJ2-7; D: TRBD2; V: TRBV20-1; CDR3: CSASPSGVYYEQYF; DNA: TGCAGTGCTAGTCCCAGCGGGGTATACTACGAGCAGTACTTC
size: .; J: TRBJ1-1; D: .; V: TRBV4-1; CDR3: CASSHNTGFPEAFF; DNA: TGCGCCAGCAGCCATAATACAGGGTTCCCTGAAGCTTTCTTT
size: once; J: TRBJ1-6; D: TRBD1; V: TRBV27; CDR3: CASSNRDRNSPLHF; DNA: TGTGCCAGCAGTAACCGGGACAGGAATTCACCCCTCCACTTT
size: .; J: TRBJ2-3; D: .; V: TRBV20-1; CDR3: CSAQADTQYF; DNA: TGCAGTGCTCAGGCAGATACGCAGTATTTT
size: .; J: TRBJ1-1; D: TRBD1; V: TRBV4-2; CDR3: CASSQDPRGQVLTEAFF; DNA: TGTGCCAGCAGCCAAGATCCGAGGGGACAGGTCCTCACTGAAGCTTTCTTT
size: .; J: TRBJ2-7; D: .; V: TRBV5-6; CDR3: CASSSIGRDNTYEQYF; DNA: TGTGCCAGCAGCTCCATCGGTCGGGACAATACTTACGAGCAGTACTTC
size: .; J: TRBJ2-3; D: .; V: TRBV3-1/TRBV3-2; CDR3: CASSSRGDTQYF; DNA: TGTGCCAGCAGTTCCCGGGGGGATACGCAGTATTTT
size: few; J: TRBJ2-7; D: TRBD1; V: TRBV9; CDR3: CASSLGQDSYEQYF; DNA: TGTGCCAGCAGCCTGGGACAGGACTCCTACGAGCAGTACTTC
size: .; J: TRBJ2-1; D: TRBD2; V: TRBV2; CDR3: CASSVPLAGGVVVGYNEQFF; DNA: TGTGCCAGCAGTGTCCCTTTAGCGGGAGGTGTAGTGGTGGGATACAATGAGCAGTTCTTC